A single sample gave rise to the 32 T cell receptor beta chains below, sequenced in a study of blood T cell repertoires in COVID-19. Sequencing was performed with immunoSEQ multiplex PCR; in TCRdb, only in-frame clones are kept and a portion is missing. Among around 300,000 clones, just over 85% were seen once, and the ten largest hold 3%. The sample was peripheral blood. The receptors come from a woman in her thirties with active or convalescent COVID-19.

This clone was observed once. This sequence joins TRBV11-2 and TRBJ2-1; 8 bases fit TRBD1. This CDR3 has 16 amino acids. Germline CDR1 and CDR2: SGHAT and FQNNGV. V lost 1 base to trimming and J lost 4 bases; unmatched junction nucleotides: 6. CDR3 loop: CASSLVPGGPYNEQFF. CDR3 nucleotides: TGTGCCAGCAGCTTAGTACCAGGGGGCCCTTACAATGAGCAGTTCTTC.

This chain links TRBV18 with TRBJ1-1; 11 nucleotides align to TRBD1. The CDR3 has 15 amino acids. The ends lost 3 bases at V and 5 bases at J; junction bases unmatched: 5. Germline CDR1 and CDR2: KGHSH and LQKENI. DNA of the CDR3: TGTGCCAGCTCACCCGAAGGGACAGGGGGAACTGAAGCTTTCTTT. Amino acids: CASSPEGTGGTEAFF.

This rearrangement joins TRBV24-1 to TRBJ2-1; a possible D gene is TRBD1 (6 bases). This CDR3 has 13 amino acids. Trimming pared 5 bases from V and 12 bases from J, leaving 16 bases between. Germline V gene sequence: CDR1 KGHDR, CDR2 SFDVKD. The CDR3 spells CATSGPTGRMQFF. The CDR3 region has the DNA TGTGCCACCAGTGGCCCGACAGGTCGAATGCAGTTCTTC.

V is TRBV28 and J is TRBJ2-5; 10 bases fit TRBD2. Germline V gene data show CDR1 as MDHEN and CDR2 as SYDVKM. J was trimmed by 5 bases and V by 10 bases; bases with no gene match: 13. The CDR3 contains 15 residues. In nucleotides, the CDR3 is TGTGCCACCCGCGCGCCTAGCGGGGGTGGGGAGACCCAGTACTTC. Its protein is CATRAPSGGGETQYF. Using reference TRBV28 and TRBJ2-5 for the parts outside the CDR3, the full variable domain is DVKVTQSSRYLVKRTGEKVFLECVQDMDHENMFWYRQDPGLGLRLIYFSYDVKMKEKGDIPEGYSVSREKKERFSLILESASTNQTSMYLCATRAPSGGGETQYFGPGTRLLVL.

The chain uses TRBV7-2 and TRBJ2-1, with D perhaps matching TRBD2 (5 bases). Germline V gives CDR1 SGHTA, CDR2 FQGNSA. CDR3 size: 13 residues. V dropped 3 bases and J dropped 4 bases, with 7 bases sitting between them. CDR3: CASSFSAYNEQFF. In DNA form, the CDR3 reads TGTGCCAGCAGCTTTAGCGCTTACAATGAGCAGTTCTTC.

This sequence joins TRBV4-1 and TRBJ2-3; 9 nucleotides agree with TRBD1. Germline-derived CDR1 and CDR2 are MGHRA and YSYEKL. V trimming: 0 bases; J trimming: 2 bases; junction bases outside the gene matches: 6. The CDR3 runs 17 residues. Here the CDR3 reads CASSQDPTGGYTDTQYF. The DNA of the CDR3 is TGCGCCAGCAGCCAAGACCCGACAGGGGGATACACAGATACGCAGTATTTT.

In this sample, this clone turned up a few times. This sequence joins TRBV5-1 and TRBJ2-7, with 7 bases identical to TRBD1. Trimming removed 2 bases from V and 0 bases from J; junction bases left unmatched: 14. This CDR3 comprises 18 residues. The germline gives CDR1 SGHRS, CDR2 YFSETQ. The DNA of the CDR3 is TGCGCCAGCAGCTTTGACAGGGAAGGGTTACTGAGCTCCTACGAGCAGTACTTC. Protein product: CASSFDREGLLSSYEQYF.

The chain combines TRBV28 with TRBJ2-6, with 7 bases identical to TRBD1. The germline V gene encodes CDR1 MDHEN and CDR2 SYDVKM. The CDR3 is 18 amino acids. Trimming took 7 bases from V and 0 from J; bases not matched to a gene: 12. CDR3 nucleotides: TGTGCCAGCACCCCAACGGGACAGACCTTCTCTGGGGCCAACGTCCTGACTTTC. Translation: CASTPTGQTFSGANVLTF.

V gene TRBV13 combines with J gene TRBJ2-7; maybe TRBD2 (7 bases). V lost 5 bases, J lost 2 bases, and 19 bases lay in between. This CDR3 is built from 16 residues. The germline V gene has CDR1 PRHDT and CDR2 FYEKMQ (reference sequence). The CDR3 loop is CASSAQRRGGAYEQYF. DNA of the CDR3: TGTGCCAGCAGCGCTCAGAGAAGGGGGGGCGCCTACGAGCAGTACTTC.

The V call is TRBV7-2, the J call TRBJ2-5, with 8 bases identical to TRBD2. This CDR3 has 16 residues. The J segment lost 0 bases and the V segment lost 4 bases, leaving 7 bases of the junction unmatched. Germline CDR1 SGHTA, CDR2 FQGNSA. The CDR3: CASSSGGAEYQETQYF. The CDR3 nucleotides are TGTGCCAGCAGCTCCGGGGGGGCGGAGTACCAAGAGACCCAGTACTTC. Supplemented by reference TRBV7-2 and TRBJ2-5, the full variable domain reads GAGVSQSPSNKVTEKGKDVELRCDPISGHTALYWYRQSLGQGLEFLIYFQGNSAPDKSGLPSDRFSAERTGGSVSTLTIQRTQQEDSAVYLCASSSGGAEYQETQYFGPGTRLLVL.

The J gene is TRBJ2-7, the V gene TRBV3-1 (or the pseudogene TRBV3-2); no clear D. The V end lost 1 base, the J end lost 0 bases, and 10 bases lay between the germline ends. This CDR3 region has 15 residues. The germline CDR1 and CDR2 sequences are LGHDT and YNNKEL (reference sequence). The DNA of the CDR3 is TGTGCCAGCAGCCAAGGTCGGTATAGCTCCTACGAGCAGTACTTC. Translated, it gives CASSQGRYSSYEQYF.

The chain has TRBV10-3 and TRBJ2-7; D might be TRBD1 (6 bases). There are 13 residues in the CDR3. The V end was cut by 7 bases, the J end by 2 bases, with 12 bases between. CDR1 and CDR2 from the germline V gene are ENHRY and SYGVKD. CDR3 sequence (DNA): TGTGCCATCATCCGGGACAAAGCCTACGAGCAGTACTTC. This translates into CAIIRDKAYEQYF.

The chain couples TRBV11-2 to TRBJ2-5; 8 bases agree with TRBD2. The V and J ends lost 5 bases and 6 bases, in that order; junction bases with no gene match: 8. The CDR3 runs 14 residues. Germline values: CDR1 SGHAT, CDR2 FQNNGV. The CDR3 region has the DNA TGTGCCAGCAGCGGAGCGGGGGACTTTCAGACCCAGTACTTC. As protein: CASSGAGDFQTQYF.

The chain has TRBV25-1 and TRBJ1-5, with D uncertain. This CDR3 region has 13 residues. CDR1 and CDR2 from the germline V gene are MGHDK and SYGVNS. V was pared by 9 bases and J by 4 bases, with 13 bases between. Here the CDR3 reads CASAPGGNQPQHF. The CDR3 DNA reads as TGTGCCAGTGCCCCCGGAGGGAATCAGCCCCAGCATTTT.

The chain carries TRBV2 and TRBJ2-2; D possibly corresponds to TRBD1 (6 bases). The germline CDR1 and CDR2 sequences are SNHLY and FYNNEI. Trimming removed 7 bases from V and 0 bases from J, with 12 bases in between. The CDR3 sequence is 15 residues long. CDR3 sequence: CASTTGLANTGELFF. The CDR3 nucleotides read TGTGCCAGCACGACAGGCCTCGCGAACACCGGGGAGCTGTTTTTT.

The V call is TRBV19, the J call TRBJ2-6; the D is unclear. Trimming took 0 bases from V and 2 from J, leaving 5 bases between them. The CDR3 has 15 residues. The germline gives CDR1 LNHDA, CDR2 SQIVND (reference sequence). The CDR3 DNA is TGTGCCAGTAGTATAGAGGGCGCTGGGGCCAACGTCCTGACTTTC. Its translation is CASSIEGAGANVLTF.

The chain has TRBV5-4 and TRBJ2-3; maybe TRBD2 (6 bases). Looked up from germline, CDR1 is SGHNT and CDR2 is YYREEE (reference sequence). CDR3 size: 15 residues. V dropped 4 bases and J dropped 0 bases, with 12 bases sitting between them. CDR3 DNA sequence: TGTGCCAGCAGCCAAGGACTACTTAGCACAGATACGCAGTATTTT. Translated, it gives CASSQGLLSTDTQYF.

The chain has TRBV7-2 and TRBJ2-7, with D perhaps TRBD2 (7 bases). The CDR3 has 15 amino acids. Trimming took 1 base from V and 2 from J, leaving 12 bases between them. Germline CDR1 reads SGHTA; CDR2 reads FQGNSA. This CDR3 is CASSLVDSGAYEQYF. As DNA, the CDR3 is TGTGCCAGCAGCTTAGTGGACAGCGGGGCCTACGAGCAGTACTTC.

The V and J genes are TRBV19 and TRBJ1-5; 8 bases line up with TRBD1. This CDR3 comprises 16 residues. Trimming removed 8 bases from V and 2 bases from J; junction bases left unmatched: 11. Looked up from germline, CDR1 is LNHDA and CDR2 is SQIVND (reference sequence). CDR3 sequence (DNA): TGTGCCAGTCGCCACAGGGGGGGGTTAGGCAATCAGCCCCAGCATTTT. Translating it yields CASRHRGGLGNQPQHF.

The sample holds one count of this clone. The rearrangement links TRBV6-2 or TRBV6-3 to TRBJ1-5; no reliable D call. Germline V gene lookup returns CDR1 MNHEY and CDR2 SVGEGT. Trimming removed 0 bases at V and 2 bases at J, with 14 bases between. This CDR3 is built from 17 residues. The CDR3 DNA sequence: TGTGCCAGCAGTTACTCCGGGGTTCGAAATCGCAATCAGCCCCAGCATTTT. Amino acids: CASSYSGVRNRNQPQHF.

This CDR3 reads CASSLASGAINEQYF. In nucleotides, the CDR3 is TGTGCCAGCAGCTTAGCGTCAGGGGCAATCAACGAGCAGTACTTC. The chain recombines TRBV7-2 with TRBJ2-7; D perhaps matches TRBD1 (6 bases). Germline-derived CDR1 and CDR2 are SGHTA and FQGNSA. The CDR3 covers 15 residues. Trimming shortened V by 0 bases and J by 5 bases, and 14 bases separated the two germline ends.

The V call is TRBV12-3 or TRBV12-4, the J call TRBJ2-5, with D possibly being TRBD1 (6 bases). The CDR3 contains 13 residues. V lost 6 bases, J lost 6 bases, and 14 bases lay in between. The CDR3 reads CASSSGVVKTQYF. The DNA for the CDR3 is TGTGCCAGCAGCTCAGGGGTAGTAAAGACCCAGTACTTC.

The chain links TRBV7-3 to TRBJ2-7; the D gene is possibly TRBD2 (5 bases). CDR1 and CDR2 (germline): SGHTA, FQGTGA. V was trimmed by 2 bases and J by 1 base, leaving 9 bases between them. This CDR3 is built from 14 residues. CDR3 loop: CASSLGPGSYEQYF. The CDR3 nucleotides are TGTGCCAGCAGCTTAGGCCCGGGATCCTACGAGCAGTACTTC.

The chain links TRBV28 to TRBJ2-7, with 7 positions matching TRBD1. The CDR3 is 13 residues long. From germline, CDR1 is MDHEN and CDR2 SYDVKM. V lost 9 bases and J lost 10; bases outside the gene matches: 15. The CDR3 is CASRGSLGDSQYF. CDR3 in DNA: TGTGCCAGTAGGGGCTCATTGGGGGACAGCCAGTACTTC.

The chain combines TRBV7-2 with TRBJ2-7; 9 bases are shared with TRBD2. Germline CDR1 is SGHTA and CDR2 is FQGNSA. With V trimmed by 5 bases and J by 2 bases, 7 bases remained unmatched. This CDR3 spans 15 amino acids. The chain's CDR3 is CASSPSGLAAYEQYF. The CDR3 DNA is TGTGCCAGCAGCCCTTCGGGACTAGCCGCCTACGAGCAGTACTTC.

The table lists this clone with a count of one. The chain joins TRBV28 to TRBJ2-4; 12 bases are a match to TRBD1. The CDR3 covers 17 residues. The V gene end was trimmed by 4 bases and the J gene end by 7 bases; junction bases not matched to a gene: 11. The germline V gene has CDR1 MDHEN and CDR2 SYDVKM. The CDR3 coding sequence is TGTGCCAGCAGTTCGACCGGGGACAGGGGGCGCGGGAACATTCAGTACTTC. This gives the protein CASSSTGDRGRGNIQYF.

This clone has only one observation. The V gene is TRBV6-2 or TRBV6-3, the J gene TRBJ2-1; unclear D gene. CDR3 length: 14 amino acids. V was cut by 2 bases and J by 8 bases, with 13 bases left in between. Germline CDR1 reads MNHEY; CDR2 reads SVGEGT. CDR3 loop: CASSYGHHLDEQFF. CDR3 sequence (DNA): TGTGCCAGCAGTTACGGCCACCACCTAGATGAGCAGTTCTTC.

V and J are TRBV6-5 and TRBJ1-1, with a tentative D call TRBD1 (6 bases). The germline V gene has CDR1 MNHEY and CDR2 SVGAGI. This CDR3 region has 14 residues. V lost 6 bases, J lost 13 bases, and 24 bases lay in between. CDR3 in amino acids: CASRPPWDNLPDFF. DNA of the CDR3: TGTGCCAGCAGACCCCCCTGGGACAATCTCCCGGATTTCTTT.

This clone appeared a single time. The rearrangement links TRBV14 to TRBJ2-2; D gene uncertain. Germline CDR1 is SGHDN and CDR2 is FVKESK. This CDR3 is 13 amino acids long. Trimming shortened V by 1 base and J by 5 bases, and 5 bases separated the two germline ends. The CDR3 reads CASSQAITGELFF. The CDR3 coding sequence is TGTGCCAGCAGCCAAGCTATAACCGGGGAGCTGTTTTTT.

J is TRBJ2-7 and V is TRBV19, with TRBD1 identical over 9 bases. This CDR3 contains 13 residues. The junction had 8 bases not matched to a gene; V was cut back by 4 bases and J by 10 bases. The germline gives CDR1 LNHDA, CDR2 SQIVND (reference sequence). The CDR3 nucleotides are TGTGCCAGTAGTACCTCGGACAGGGGCGTTCAGTACTTC. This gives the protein CASSTSDRGVQYF. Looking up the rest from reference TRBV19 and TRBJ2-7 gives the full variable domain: DGGITQSPKYLFRKEGQNVTLSCEQNLNHDAMYWYRQDPGQGLRLIYYSQIVNDFQKGDIAEGYSVSREKKESFPLTVTSAQKNPTAFYLCASSTSDRGVQYFGPGTRLTVT.

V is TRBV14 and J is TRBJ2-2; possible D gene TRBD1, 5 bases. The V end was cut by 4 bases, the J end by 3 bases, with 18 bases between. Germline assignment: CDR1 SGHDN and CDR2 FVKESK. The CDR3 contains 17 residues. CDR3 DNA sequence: TGTGCCAGCAGCCCAGTCACAGGAAGATTTGACACCGGGGAGCTGTTTTTT. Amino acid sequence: CASSPVTGRFDTGELFF.

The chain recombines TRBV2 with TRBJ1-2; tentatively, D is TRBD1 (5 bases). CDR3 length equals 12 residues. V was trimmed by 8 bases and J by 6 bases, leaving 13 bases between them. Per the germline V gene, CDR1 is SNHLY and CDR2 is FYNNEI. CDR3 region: CASAGGWDGYTF. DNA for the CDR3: TGTGCCAGCGCGGGGGGTTGGGATGGCTACACCTTC.